This T cell receptor beta chain was observed in a study of Graves' ophthalmopathy and Graves' hyperthyroidism. Whole-study context: Peripheral blood was gathered at first diagnosis, ahead of any treatment whatsoever.

This clonotype was counted a few times. What it binds is not known. The germline V gene has CDR1 GTSNPN and CDR2 SVGIG (reference sequence). The CDR3 covers 15 residues. Losses at the gene ends were 0 bases for V and 3 bases for J; bases not matched to a gene: 5. From RNA, the CDR3 regions of TCR beta chains were amplified and sequenced. First-round RT-PCR with HTBI primers preceded a second-round multiplex PCR. TCRdb reprocessed the multiplex PCR reads via MiXCR and lists one record per CDR3 protein. The table shows about 480,000 distinct CDR3 sequences, with about an eighth occurring only once. No donor had other autoimmune disease, uncontrolled infection, pregnancy or lactation. Isolation of PBMCs was performed using around 9.5 ml of fresh peripheral blood. Study findings and constraints: With about 86% sensitivity and roughly 77% specificity, a 13-signature model separated ophthalmopathy from stable hyperthyroidism.

The chain uses TRBV30 and TRBJ2-7, with TRBD2 identical over 10 bases. The receptor was derived from a woman aged 25 to 39 with Graves' ophthalmopathy. The specimen sequenced was blood. The CDR3 bases are TGTGCCTGGAGTGTAGGGCTAGCGGGAGTCTACGAGCAGTACTTC. Protein product: CAWSVGLAGVYEQYF.